The rows below give T cell receptor beta chains drawn from one sample of a study of beta chain features in type 1 diabetes. The protocol was immunoSEQ multiplex PCR, while the TCRdb copy is restricted to in-frame clones and leaves out a portion. The data show approximately 250,000 clones, 16% seen once. The sequenced sample consisted of naive CD4+ T cells from blood. The receptors shown here come from a man aged 25 to 40 with type 1 diabetes. CDR3s include the opening cysteine and the closing phenylalanine or tryptophan. The D gene is left open where the match is weak. Clone size is stated in some rows and not others, as once, few, many or a class when expanded.

j_call v_call d_call clone_size cdr3_aa cdr3_nt
TRBJ2-3 TRBV29-1 . few CSVEFRVGDTQYF TGCAGCGTTGAGTTCCGGGTTGGAGATACGCAGTATTTT
TRBJ2-3 TRBV5-1 . . CASSPSVGQPADTQYF TGCGCCAGCAGCCCAAGCGTCGGACAGCCCGCAGATACGCAGTATTTT
TRBJ2-1 TRBV7-2 TRBD2 . CASREASGRDEQFF TGTGCCAGCAGGGAGGCGAGCGGGAGAGATGAGCAGTTCTTC
TRBJ2-7 TRBV9 . . CASSGDESEQYF TGTGCCAGCAGCGGGGACGAGTCCGAGCAGTACTTC
TRBJ2-1 TRBV4-3 . . CASSQDDSVNYNEQFF TGCGCCAGCAGCCAAGATGACAGCGTTAACTACAATGAGCAGTTCTTC
TRBJ2-3 TRBV7-2 TRBD2 . CASSWRLADVTDTQYF TGTGCCAGCAGTTGGAGACTAGCCGACGTCACAGATACGCAGTATTTT
TRBJ2-3 TRBV7-2 TRBD1 few CASSPRQGSDTQYF TGTGCCAGCAGCCCCAGACAGGGATCAGATACGCAGTATTTT
TRBJ1-1 TRBV30 . . CAWSGLNTEAFF TGTGCCTGGAGTGGCTTAAACACTGAAGCTTTCTTT
TRBJ2-2 TRBV11-2 TRBD2 few CASSPRLAGTGELFF TGTGCCAGCAGCCCCAGACTAGCGGGCACCGGGGAGCTGTTTTTT
TRBJ1-4 TRBV29-1 TRBD1 . CSASQPRGEKLFF TGCAGCGCAAGTCAACCCAGGGGGGAAAAACTGTTTTTT
TRBJ2-1 TRBV9 TRBD2 . CASSVRLAGHNEQFF TGTGCCAGCAGCGTCAGACTAGCGGGCCACAATGAGCAGTTCTTC
TRBJ2-7 TRBV4-2 . . CASSQEVWSSYEQYF TGTGCCAGCAGCCAAGAGGTTTGGAGCTCCTACGAGCAGTACTTC
TRBJ2-3 TRBV5-1 TRBD2 few CASSPPQRDSTDTQYF TGCGCCAGCAGCCCACCCCAGCGGGATAGCACAGATACGCAGTATTTT
TRBJ2-2 TRBV5-1 TRBD2 . CASSYSGSRVGELFF TGCGCCAGCAGCTACAGCGGGAGCAGGGTCGGGGAGCTGTTTTTT
TRBJ2-7 TRBV7-2 TRBD1 few CASSFRGTVGYEQYF TGTGCCAGCAGCTTTCGTGGGACAGTGGGATACGAGCAGTACTTC
TRBJ1-5 TRBV29-1 . . CSGGEAGQPQHF TGCAGCGGAGGAGAGGCGGGACAGCCCCAGCATTTT
TRBJ2-6 TRBV4-2 . . CASLGGANVLTF TGTGCCAGCCTAGGTGGGGCCAACGTCCTGACTTTC
TRBJ2-7 TRBV15 . few CATSTGEPYEQYF TGTGCCACCAGCACTGGGGAGCCGTACGAGCAGTACTTC
TRBJ2-1 TRBV5-1 TRBD2 . CASSFGLAEYYNEQFF TGCGCCAGCAGCTTCGGACTAGCGGAATACTACAATGAGCAGTTCTTC
TRBJ2-7 TRBV14 . . CASSQDSHRADEQYF TGTGCCAGCAGCCAAGATTCTCATAGGGCCGACGAGCAGTACTTC
TRBJ2-7 TRBV9 TRBD2 . CASSRIASGSYEQYF TGTGCCAGCAGCCGTATCGCTAGCGGGAGCTACGAGCAGTACTTC
TRBJ2-1 TRBV19 TRBD2 few CASSTGLAGAINEQFF TGTGCCAGTAGCACCGGACTAGCGGGAGCGATCAATGAGCAGTTCTTC